A single sample gave rise to the 8 T cell receptor beta chains below, sequenced in a study of cytomegalovirus exposure and HLA in healthy donors. Use of 60 Vbeta and 13 Jbeta primers characterized the PCR. Profiling relied on immunoSEQ multiplex PCR, and the TCRdb table lists in-frame clones only, not all of them. The data contain around 150,000 clones, roughly 82% of them singletons. The sequenced material came from PBMCs. These receptors all come from a girl aged 10-17 years in good health and CMV-seropositive.

The rearrangement links TRBV28 to TRBJ1-2; D gene uncertain. The CDR3 is 14 residues long. Deletions cut 8 bases from V and 2 bases from J, with 15 bases between. CDR1 and CDR2 (germline): MDHEN, SYDVKM. CDR3 region: CASVAGGKNYGYTF. The CDR3 nucleotides read TGTGCCAGCGTAGCGGGCGGTAAAAACTATGGCTACACCTTC.

V is TRBV7-8 and J is TRBJ2-7; D possibly corresponds to TRBD2 (6 bases). Germline values: CDR1 SGHVS, CDR2 FQNEAQ. The V end lost 5 bases, the J end lost 4 bases, and 24 bases lay between the germline ends. The CDR3 consists of 17 residues. For the CDR3, the DNA is TGTGCCAGCAGCCAAGCCTATAGGGGCGGGGCCGGTTACGAGCAGTACTTC. Translated, it gives CASSQAYRGGAGYEQYF.

This rearrangement joins TRBV30 to TRBJ2-3; D gene ambiguous. Germline V lookup: CDR1 GTSNPN, CDR2 SVGIG (reference sequence). The CDR3 spans 11 residues. V shed 6 bases and J shed 4 bases, with 8 bases lying between them. CDR3 nucleotide sequence: TGTGCCTGTAAGCCCCCAGATACGCAGTATTTT. Protein sequence: CACKPPDTQYF.

The rearrangement joins TRBV19 to TRBJ1-1; 8 bases line up with TRBD1. Germline values: CDR1 LNHDA, CDR2 SQIVND (reference sequence). V lost 3 bases, J lost 6 bases, and 6 bases stayed unmatched. The CDR3 is 14 residues long. In nucleotides, the CDR3 is TGTGCCAGTAGTATCGCAGGGGGCGTTGCTGAAGCTTTCTTT. The encoded protein is CASSIAGGVAEAFF. The full variable domain, in which reference TRBV19 and TRBJ1-1 provide the parts outside the CDR3, is DGGITQSPKYLFRKEGQNVTLSCEQNLNHDAMYWYRQDPGQGLRLIYYSQIVNDFQKGDIAEGYSVSREKKESFPLTVTSAQKNPTAFYLCASSIAGGVAEAFFGQGTRLTVV.

The rearrangement uses TRBV5-1 and TRBJ1-1, with a weak D call TRBD1 (5 bases). The CDR3 length is 15 residues. Trimming left V 7 bases short and J 1 base short, with 17 bases between. The V gene's germline CDR1 is SGHRS and CDR2 YFSETQ. CDR3 amino acids: CASSPAQGTNTEAFF. The CDR3 coding sequence is TGCGCCAGCTCCCCGGCCCAGGGCACGAACACTGAAGCTTTCTTT.

This chain joins TRBV28 and TRBJ2-5; 8 positions agree with TRBD1. Germline V gene lookup returns CDR1 MDHEN and CDR2 SYDVKM. V lost 7 bases and J lost 2; bases outside the gene matches: 12. This CDR3 region has 16 residues. The CDR3 here is CASKTGTGRNQETQYF. The CDR3 DNA sequence: TGTGCCAGCAAAACGGGGACAGGAAGGAATCAAGAGACCCAGTACTTC.

The chain joins TRBV6-5 to TRBJ2-1; 7 bases are a match to TRBD2. V lost 4 bases and J lost 3; bases outside the gene matches: 9. The CDR3 length is 16 residues. Germline CDR1 and CDR2: MNHEY and SVGAGI. The DNA for the CDR3 is TGTGCCAGCAGTTCCCGGGACTACTCTAACTACAATGAGCAGTTCTTC. The encoded protein is CASSSRDYSNYNEQFF.

The chain combines TRBV28 with TRBJ1-5, with D hard to call. This CDR3 has 19 amino acids. Germline values: CDR1 MDHEN, CDR2 SYDVKM. The ends were cut back, 3 bases at V and 0 bases at J, with 21 bases in the middle. CDR3 in DNA: TGTGCCAGCAGTTTCCCGGGGTTGGGCAGGATCTATAGCAATCAGCCCCAGCATTTT. This translates into CASSFPGLGRIYSNQPQHF.